The source of this TCR beta chain is a study of blood T cell repertoires in COVID-19. Study-wide context: The samples span acute and convalescent COVID-19 from the United States, Italy and Spain. T cells, B-cell-depleted T cells, or PBMCs supplied cDNA or gDNA.

Of note for this clone: Other DNA variants within this sample encode the same CDR3.

This CDR3 has 13 residues. The V gene's germline CDR1 is WNHNN and CDR2 SYGVQD (reference sequence). Deletions cut 6 bases from V and 5 bases from J, with 10 bases between. How the authors handled the data: How many nucleated cells were present was estimated from reference gene primer amplification. Data came from immunoSEQ multiplex PCR; TCRdb stores just in-frame clones and leaves some out. D and trimming come from the DNA, and the V and J calls and clone size come from that table. This sample has 90,000 to 100,000 clones, with less than 95% found just once. This clonotype originated in a man aged 45-65 years with acute or convalescent COVID-19. The chain combines TRBV10-1 with TRBJ2-2, with a weak D call TRBD1 (5 bases). The sequenced material came from peripheral blood. CDR3 bases: TGCGCCAGCAGCGATAGGGGTACCGGGGAGCTGTTTTTT. It specifies CASSDRGTGELFF.